This T cell receptor (beta chain) is from a study of T cells in Graves' hyperthyroidism and ophthalmopathy. Study-level results: Most thyroid-expanded clonotypes above 0.001 were also found in blood.

CDR3 length equals 14 residues. V was shortened by 2 bases and J by 3 bases, with 11 bases between the two germline ends. Germline values: CDR1 SGHTA, CDR2 FQGNSA. From RNA transcripts, TCR beta CDR3 regions were amplified. A first-round RT-PCR of the TCR CDR3 used the HTBI primer set. TCRdb recomputed calls from the multiplex PCR reads with MiXCR, one row per CDR3 protein. The profile shows around 440,000 distinct CDR3 sequences, about 15% of them singletons. Many counts were recorded for this clonotype. The antigen remains undetermined. The sample was blood. The receptor was derived from a woman aged 18-29 years with Graves' hyperthyroidism. The gene calls are TRBV7-2 and TRBJ2-7; D may be TRBD2 (6 bases). CDR3 DNA sequence: TGTGCCAGCAGCTTAAGGCAAGCGGGCTACGAGCAGTACTTC. This codes for CASSLRQAGYEQYF.